The rows below give T cell receptor beta chains drawn from one sample of a study of Graves' ophthalmopathy and Graves' hyperthyroidism. A single record per CDR3 protein comes from TCRdb applying MiXCR to the multiplex PCR reads. The table has 600,000 to 650,000 distinct CDR3 sequences, about 20% seen once. Sample: peripheral blood. These receptors originate from a woman aged 18-29 years with stable Graves' hyperthyroidism. Some clones in this sample may be carry-over from other donors' samples. The CDR3 runs from the conserved cysteine through the conserved F or W. D genes are given only for firm matches. Some rows have no size entry. The others give once, few or many, or a class for an expanded clone.

j_call | d_call | clone_size | v_call | cdr3_nt | cdr3_aa
TRBJ1-1 | TRBD1 | many | TRBV7-2 | TGTGCCAGCAGGCCCGACAGGGGTGGAAACACTGAAGCTTTCTTT | CASRPDRGGNTEAFF
TRBJ2-2 | . | few | TRBV12-3/TRBV12-4 | TGTGCCAGCAGTTTGTTTAGGGACACCGGGGAGCTGTTTTTT | CASSLFRDTGELFF
TRBJ1-1 | . | many | TRBV6-5 | TGTGCCAGCAGTTACTCGAGGGGCAGGGGTACTGAAGCTTTCTTT | CASSYSRGRGTEAFF
TRBJ2-7 | TRBD1 | . | TRBV4-3 | TGCGCCAGCAGCCAAAGCGGACAGGGGACGCGATTGACCTACGAGCAGTACTTC | CASSQSGQGTRLTYEQYF
TRBJ2-2 | . | many | TRBV7-2 | TGTGCCAGCAATCTAAACAGTGCTGTCGGGGAGCTGTTTTTT | CASNLNSAVGELFF
TRBJ1-2 | . | many | TRBV20-1 | TGCAGTGCTAGAGATCTTGGGAGCTATGGCTACACCTTC | CSARDLGSYGYTF
TRBJ1-2 | TRBD1 | many | TRBV20-1 | TGCAGTGCTTTCAGTGGACAGGGCTATGGCTACACCTTC | CSAFSGQGYGYTF
TRBJ1-2 | . | . | TRBV5-1 | TGCGCCAGCAGCTTGGAACAGGATGGGGTCGGAGGCTACACCTTC | CASSLEQDGVGGYTF
TRBJ2-6 | . | many | TRBV6-1 | TGTGCCAGCTACGGGAGAAGCTTGGCCAACGTCCTGACTTTC | CASYGRSLANVLTF
TRBJ2-5 | . | . | TRBV7-3 | TGTGCCAGCAGCCCGGACAGATCCCAAGAGACCCAGTACTTC | CASSPDRSQETQYF
TRBJ2-3 | . | many | TRBV6-5 | TGTGCCAGCAGGTACGCTAGCACAGATACGCAGTATTTT | CASRYASTDTQYF
TRBJ1-5 | . | many | TRBV15 | TGTGCCACCAGAGACGAGCCGGCCGGGGTCCTACAGCCCCAGCATTTT | CATRDEPAGVLQPQHF
TRBJ1-2 | . | many | TRBV11-2 | TGTGCCAGCAGTTTGGGGGGGGTCTATGGCTACACCTTC | CASSLGGVYGYTF
TRBJ2-5 | . | few | TRBV4-3 | TGCGCCAGCAGCCGAATAGCGGCTAGCCGAACCCACTTCCAAGAGACCCAGTACTTC | CASSRIAASRTHFQETQYF
TRBJ2-2 | . | many | TRBV6-4 | TGTGCCAGCAGTGACTCTAGCGACACCGGGGAGCTGTTTTTT | CASSDSSDTGELFF
TRBJ1-3 | . | . | TRBV9 | TGTGCCAGCAGCGTAGAATCCCGTCGCCGCTCTGGAAACACCATATATTTT | CASSVESRRRSGNTIYF
TRBJ1-2 | . | . | TRBV12-3/TRBV12-4 | TGTGCCAGCAGTTCAACAGGCCCCGGGTCTGGCTACACCTTC | CASSSTGPGSGYTF
TRBJ2-5 | TRBD2 | few | TRBV6-2/TRBV6-3 | TGTGCCAGCAGACAAGCGGGGGGGCTAGCCGGAGAGACCCAGTACTTC | CASRQAGGLAGETQYF
TRBJ1-2 | . | . | TRBV3-1 | TGTGCCAGCAGCCAAACAGAGGGCTACACCTTC | CASSQTEGYTF
TRBJ2-7 | . | . | TRBV6-2/TRBV6-3 | TGTGCCAGCAGAAGGGGCCCTGGCGGGAATCGGCCGTACTTC | CASRRGPGGNRPYF
TRBJ1-1 | . | many | TRBV12-3/TRBV12-4 | TGTGCCAGCAATTATTCTACTGAAGCTTTCTTT | CASNYSTEAFF
TRBJ2-5 | . | many | TRBV5-6 | TGTGCCAGCAGCTTGGTGCGGCAGTCCGGCGGGTACCAAGAGACCCAGTACTTC | CASSLVRQSGGYQETQYF
TRBJ2-7 | . | few | TRBV12-3/TRBV12-4 | TGTGCCAGCAGTTTAGAGGGCGGAGGGGGCTACGAGCAGTACTTC | CASSLEGGGGYEQYF
TRBJ1-1 | . | many | TRBV19 | TGTGCCAGTGTCCGAGGGGGGGGCACTGAAGCTTTCTTT | CASVRGGGTEAFF
TRBJ2-7 | TRBD1 | many | TRBV30 | TGTGCCTGGAGTGTACGGGTAGGGGGACAGGGGACCTACGAGCAGTACTTC | CAWSVRVGGQGTYEQYF
TRBJ1-1 | . | . | TRBV5-1 | TGCGCCAGCAGCTTGGCCGTGGGGCTTGAAGCTTTCTTT | CASSLAVGLEAFF
TRBJ2-2 | . | many | TRBV24-1 | TGTGCCACCAGTGATTCCCAGGGAAACACCGGGGAGCTGTTTTTT | CATSDSQGNTGELFF
TRBJ1-1 | TRBD1 | few | TRBV5-5 | TGTGCCAGCAGCTCACCGGGACAGGCCGAAGCTTTCTTT | CASSSPGQAEAFF
TRBJ2-4 | . | many | TRBV5-1 | TGCGCCAGCAGCCAAACGGACAGAGACAAAAACATTCAGTACTTC | CASSQTDRDKNIQYF
TRBJ2-5 | . | many | TRBV18 | TGTGCCAGCTCACAAGAGGGGAGGGAGACCCAGTACTTC | CASSQEGRETQYF
TRBJ2-5 | . | many | TRBV28 | TGTGCCAGCAGACCGCCTACAGGCCCCGGGGAGACCCAGTACTTC | CASRPPTGPGETQYF
TRBJ1-2 | . | many | TRBV28 | TGTGCCAGCAGTTTACTGTTCCCCCCAGGGAGCGGCTATGGCTACACCTTC | CASSLLFPPGSGYGYTF
TRBJ1-5 | . | few | TRBV11-2 | TGTGCCAGCAGCGCGGGACGGAGACTGATTAGCAATCAGCCCCAGCATTTT | CASSAGRRLISNQPQHF
TRBJ1-1 | . | many | TRBV30 | TGTGCCTGGAGTGTACAGGGCAGGTCGGCTTTCTTT | CAWSVQGRSAFF
TRBJ2-7 | TRBD2 | many | TRBV28 | TGTGCCAGCAGTGGGGTGAGGGAGGGTGCCTACGAGCAGTACTTC | CASSGVREGAYEQYF
TRBJ2-1 | TRBD1 | . | TRBV6-5 | TGTGCCAGCACTTACCACCAGGGGGTTGAGCAGTTCTTC | CASTYHQGVEQFF
TRBJ1-6 | . | many | TRBV5-1 | TGCGCCAGCAGCCCGAGCTTTCGGGACCGATCGAATAATTCACCCCTCCACTTT | CASSPSFRDRSNNSPLHF
TRBJ1-5 | . | many | TRBV12-3/TRBV12-4 | TGTGCCAGCAGTTTACAGGAACTTCAGCCCCAGCATTTT | CASSLQELQPQHF
TRBJ1-5 | . | many | TRBV6-1 | TGTGCCAGCAGTGAAGCGGTACGGCGAAATCAGCCCCAGCATTTT | CASSEAVRRNQPQHF
TRBJ1-2 | TRBD1 | . | TRBV6-1 | TGTGCCAGCAGCCCCCAGGACAGGGAAGTGGTTAGCTATGGCTACACCTTC | CASSPQDREVVSYGYTF
TRBJ1-6 | . | . | TRBV28 | TGTGCCAGCAGTTGGACAGCCTATTCACCCCTCCACTTT | CASSWTAYSPLHF
TRBJ2-2 | TRBD1 | . | TRBV2 | TGTGCCAGCACTCAGGACAGGGGGCAAGCCGGGGAGCTGTTTTTT | CASTQDRGQAGELFF
TRBJ2-7 | TRBD1 | many | TRBV6-1 | TGTGCCAGCAGCGCGGACAGGGTTTCCTACGAGCAGTACTTC | CASSADRVSYEQYF
TRBJ2-2 | . | few | TRBV11-1 | TGTGCCAGCAGCTCAACCCGGAGGGCGCCATTGAACACCGGGGAGCTGTTTTTT | CASSSTRRAPLNTGELFF
TRBJ2-2 | . | many | TRBV7-2 | TGTGCCAGCAGCAGGGAGCGGAACACCGGGGAGCTGTTTTTT | CASSRERNTGELFF